The 32 T cell receptor beta chains in this list originate from one sample, sequenced in a study of blood T cell repertoires in COVID-19 (dated by TCRdb to about 2020). Library method: the immunoSEQ multiplex PCR assay. What TCRdb holds here is the immuneACCESS table cut down to in-frame rearrangements. Part of the clones is not present; checked against another copy, under half of the missing clones reflect an unresolved V gene, and the others are unexplained. Across this sample there are over 350,000 clones, with 80% to 90% seen only once. 4% to 4.5% of the sample lies in the top ten. Sequenced: peripheral blood. Receptor source: a woman aged 30 to 39 with acute or convalescent COVID-19.

The chain has TRBV7-2 and TRBJ1-5; 8 bases are shared with TRBD1. Trimming removed 5 bases from V and 7 bases from J; junction bases left unmatched: 7. In germline, CDR1 is SGHTA, CDR2 FQGNSA. CDR3 length equals 14 residues. CDR3 in amino acids: CASSRGQAGQPQHF. CDR3 in DNA: TGTGCCAGCAGCCGGGGACAGGCTGGGCAGCCCCAGCATTTT. The full variable domain, with the rest looked up from reference TRBV7-2 and TRBJ1-5, is GAGVSQSPSNKVTEKGKDVELRCDPISGHTALYWYRQSLGQGLEFLIYFQGNSAPDKSGLPSDRFSAERTGGSVSTLTIQRTQQEDSAVYLCASSRGQAGQPQHFGDGTRLSIL.

The chain carries TRBV7-6 and TRBJ1-5; D gene unclear. The CDR3 runs 16 residues. V lost 5 bases, J lost 2 bases, and 16 bases lay in between. CDR1 is SGHVS and CDR2 is FNYEAQ in the germline V gene. The CDR3 reads CASSVGPAKGNQPQHF. The DNA of the CDR3 is TGTGCCAGCAGCGTGGGCCCTGCTAAGGGCAATCAGCCCCAGCATTTT.

This clone was seen a single time. J is TRBJ2-3 and V is TRBV5-6; D is perhaps TRBD1 (5 bases). The CDR3 is 12 amino acids. The germline gives CDR1 SGHDT, CDR2 YYEEEE. Trimming removed 4 bases at V and 7 bases at J, with 10 bases between. CDR3 loop: CASSLQGNTQYF. The DNA of the CDR3 is TGTGCCAGCAGCCTCCAGGGAAATACGCAGTATTTT.

This clone was counted once. CDR3: CASSPLQVSQYQPQHF. The CDR3 DNA reads TGTGCCAGCAGCCCTCTCCAGGTCTCTCAATATCAGCCCCAGCATTTT. The chain links TRBV5-8 to TRBJ1-5; D is unresolved. This CDR3 contains 16 residues. Trimming took 4 bases from V and 5 from J, leaving 19 bases between them. Germline V CDR1 and CDR2: SGHTS, YDEGEE. Full variable domain (remainder filled in from reference TRBV5-8 and TRBJ1-5): EAGVTQSPTHLIKTRGQQATLRCSPISGHTSVYWYQQALGLGLQFLLWYDEGEERNRGNFPPRFSGRQFPNYSSELNVNALELEDSALYLCASSPLQVSQYQPQHFGDGTRLSIL.

This clone was recorded many times. J is TRBJ2-7 and V is TRBV2, with D maybe TRBD2 (6 bases). The CDR3 consists of 14 residues. In germline, CDR1 is SNHLY, CDR2 FYNNEI. V was pared by 3 bases and J by 5 bases, with 14 bases between. In DNA form, the CDR3 reads TGTGCCAGCAGTGAGCGGGGTTCGTCTCACGAGCAGTACTTC. Protein sequence: CASSERGSSHEQYF.

The chain couples TRBV3-1 (or the pseudogene TRBV3-2) to TRBJ1-1; the D is unclear. The CDR3 consists of 13 residues. Between the trimmed V and J ends, which lost 1 base and 4 bases, there was a span of 7 bases. CDR1 LGHDT and CDR2 YNNKEL come from the germline V gene (reference sequence). CDR3 coding DNA: TGTGCCAGCAGCCAAGGACATATCACTGAAGCTTTCTTT. It encodes CASSQGHITEAFF.

This sequence joins TRBV28 and TRBJ2-5, with 8 bases that match TRBD1. V lost 7 bases and J lost 3; bases outside the gene matches: 4. The CDR3 is 13 residues long. The germline CDR1 and CDR2 sequences are MDHEN and SYDVKM. The CDR3 DNA reads as TGTGCCAGCAACCCGACAGGGGAAGAGACCCAGTACTTC. Translated, it gives CASNPTGEETQYF.

V usage is TRBV5-4 and J usage is TRBJ1-2; 7 bases fit TRBD1. Germline trimming cut 5 bases from V and 0 bases from J; bases unmatched to any gene: 10. The germline V gene encodes CDR1 SGHNT and CDR2 YYREEE (reference sequence). The CDR3 is 16 residues long. CDR3 amino acids: CASRSLGQATNYGYTF. The CDR3 nucleotides are TGTGCCAGCAGATCACTCGGACAGGCGACTAACTATGGCTACACCTTC.

On this clone: The sample has other DNA sequences that encode this CDR3 too. CDR3 DNA sequence: TGTGCCACCAGTGATTCTTACGAGCAGTACTTC. Encoded protein: CATSDSYEQYF. The gene calls are TRBV24-1 and TRBJ2-7; D gene ambiguous. V was clipped by 2 bases and J by 4 bases, with 2 bases between them. The CDR3 is 11 amino acids. Germline V CDR1 and CDR2: KGHDR, SFDVKD.

V and J are TRBV11-2 and TRBJ1-4; D may be TRBD1 (6 bases). The CDR3 is 13 residues long. V lost 5 bases and J lost 6, with 10 bases in between. CDR1 and CDR2 from the germline V gene are SGHAT and FQNNGV. Here the CDR3 reads CASSRGLDEKLFF. As DNA, the CDR3 is TGTGCCAGCAGCAGGGGGTTGGATGAAAAACTGTTTTTT. Based on the CDR3 plus reference TRBV11-2 and TRBJ1-4, the full variable domain is EAGVAQSPRYKIIEKRQSVAFWCNPISGHATLYWYQQILGQGPKLLIQFQNNGVVDDSQLPKDRFSAERLKGVDSTLKIQPAKLEDSAVYLCASSRGLDEKLFFGSGTQLSVL.

Only one count was recorded for this clone. V is TRBV5-1 and J is TRBJ1-2, with 9 nucleotides matching TRBD1. CDR1 and CDR2 from the germline V gene are SGHRS and YFSETQ. With 1 base clipped from V and 2 bases from J, the junction kept 3 bases outside the gene matches. The CDR3 length is 15 residues. CDR3 sequence (DNA): TGCGCCAGCAGCTTGCGGACAGGGGCGAACTATGGCTACACCTTC. Protein sequence: CASSLRTGANYGYTF.

The chain has TRBV9 and TRBJ2-5, with TRBD2 identical over 15 bases. Germline lookup yields CDR1 SGDLS and CDR2 YYNGEE. Germline trimming cut 7 bases from V and 4 bases from J; bases unmatched to any gene: 8. The CDR3 runs to 16 residues. The CDR3 bases are TGTGCCAGCGCTCGGACTAGCGGGGGGGCCGGAGAGACCCAGTACTTC. This translates into CASARTSGGAGETQYF. Full variable domain (rest looked up from reference TRBV9 and TRBJ2-5): DSGVTQTPKHLITATGQRVTLRCSPRSGDLSVYWYQQSLDQGLQFLIQYYNGEERAKGNILERFSAQQFPDLHSELNLSSLELGDSALYFCASARTSGGAGETQYFGPGTRLLVL.

This rearrangement joins TRBV10-2 to TRBJ2-7; no clear D gene. Germline V lookup: CDR1 WSHSY, CDR2 SAAADI. This CDR3 spans 15 amino acids. The germline V and J ends were trimmed by 3 bases and 9 bases, with 21 bases remaining between them. CDR3 sequence: CASSDPIGRLFGQYF. The DNA for the CDR3 is TGCGCCAGCAGTGACCCCATAGGCAGGCTTTTTGGGCAGTACTTC.

The rearrangement joins TRBV5-1 to TRBJ2-1; 12 positions agree with TRBD2. This CDR3 comprises 17 residues. Germline values: CDR1 SGHRS, CDR2 YFSETQ. Losses at the gene ends were 4 bases for V and 10 bases for J; bases not matched to a gene: 15. Here the CDR3 DNA reads TGCGCCAGCAGCCCCGTACCCCTAGCGGGGGGGGCGTACGAGCAGTTCTTC. Translated: CASSPVPLAGGAYEQFF.

The V call is TRBV5-6, the J call TRBJ1-6, with D unclear. Germline V gene sequence: CDR1 SGHDT, CDR2 YYEEEE. This CDR3 region has 17 residues. V was clipped by 1 base and J by 3 bases, with 14 bases between them. The CDR3 DNA reads as TGTGCCAGCAGCTTGTATTTAGGAGATTACTATAATTCACCCCTCCACTTT. Protein sequence: CASSLYLGDYYNSPLHF.

This chain joins TRBV27 and TRBJ1-2, with D possibly TRBD1 on 6 matching bases. Trimming took 1 base from V and 6 from J, leaving 12 bases between them. Germline loops: CDR1 MNHEY, CDR2 SMNVEV (reference sequence). This CDR3 contains 14 residues. The CDR3 coding sequence is TGTGCCAGCAGTTTATTGGCAGGGGCGGATGGCTACACCTTC. This gives the protein CASSLLAGADGYTF.

The rearrangement links TRBV4-1 to TRBJ2-2, with 8 bases lining up with TRBD2. CDR3 length: 17 amino acids. V was pared by 1 base and J by 1 base, with 5 bases of the junction left unmatched. CDR1 MGHRA and CDR2 YSYEKL come from the germline V gene. CDR3 sequence: CASSQVLAGMNTGELFF. The CDR3 coding sequence is TGCGCCAGCAGCCAAGTTTTAGCGGGAATGAACACCGGGGAGCTGTTTTTT.

This clone was counted once. CDR3 protein: CASSLYRQGYEQYF. DNA for the CDR3: TGTGCCAGCAGCTTATACCGACAGGGTTACGAGCAGTACTTC. The rearrangement uses TRBV7-8 and TRBJ2-7; 7 positions match TRBD1. Germline values: CDR1 SGHVS, CDR2 FQNEAQ. J lost 4 bases, V lost 2 bases, and 5 bases had no gene match. The CDR3 length is 14 residues. The complete variable domain, with remaining parts taken from reference TRBV7-8 and TRBJ2-7, reads GAGVSQSPRYKVAKRGQDVALRCDPISGHVSLFWYQQALGQGPEFLTYFQNEAQLDKSGLPSDRFFAERPEGSVSTLKIQRTQQEDSAVYLCASSLYRQGYEQYFGPGTRLTVT.

This chain joins TRBV15 and TRBJ2-5, with D possibly being TRBD1 (5 bases). V was trimmed by 0 bases and J by 2 bases, leaving 10 bases between them. Germline CDR1 and CDR2: LNHNV and YYDKDF (reference sequence). CDR3 size: 15 residues. The CDR3 spells CATSRERTLQETQYF. In DNA form, the CDR3 reads TGTGCCACCAGCAGAGAACGGACATTACAAGAGACCCAGTACTTC.

V usage is TRBV6-5 and J usage is TRBJ1-5; D gene uncertain. This CDR3 contains 12 residues. Trimming took 8 bases from V and 8 from J, leaving 13 bases between them. Germline CDR1 and CDR2: MNHEY and SVGAGI. For the CDR3, the DNA is TGTGCCAGCCGGTACAGTTCGGAGCCCCAGCATTTT. Translated, it gives CASRYSSEPQHF.

This chain connects TRBV5-4 to TRBJ2-1; D gene unclear. Trimming removed 0 bases from V and 7 bases from J, with 11 bases in between. The CDR3 spans 14 residues. Germline V gives CDR1 SGHNT, CDR2 YYREEE (reference sequence). CDR3 sequence (DNA): TGTGCCAGCAGCTTGGAGCAGGATTGGAATGAGCAGTTCTTC. Its translation is CASSLEQDWNEQFF.

The V and J genes are TRBV11-1 and TRBJ1-2; D is unclear. From germline, CDR1 is SGHAT and CDR2 FQDESV (reference sequence). This CDR3 is built from 17 residues. Deletions cut 0 bases from V and 2 bases from J, with 16 bases between. CDR3 DNA sequence: TGTGCCAGCAGCTTAGCGGGCGTTACGTCCCTAAACTATGGCTACACCTTC. This sequence encodes CASSLAGVTSLNYGYTF. The full variable domain, its missing parts supplied by reference TRBV11-1 and TRBJ1-2, is EAEVAQSPRYKITEKSQAVAFWCDPISGHATLYWYRQILGQGPELLVQFQDESVVDDSQLPKDRFSAERLKGVDSTLKIQPAELGDSAMYLCASSLAGVTSLNYGYTFGSGTRLTVV.

The gene calls are TRBV5-1 and TRBJ2-2; 10 bases agree with TRBD2. Germline V gene lookup returns CDR1 SGHRS and CDR2 YFSETQ. This CDR3 spans 15 amino acids. V was clipped by 9 bases and J by 4 bases; unmatched bases: 9. As DNA, the CDR3 is TGCGCCACCCTCCTAGCGGGGGATTTCACCGGGGAGCTGTTTTTT. Residues: CATLLAGDFTGELFF.

The chain has TRBV29-1 and TRBJ1-1, with TRBD1 matching 7 bases. Trimming cost V 7 bases and J 2 bases; bases outside gene matches: 7. The CDR3 sequence is 13 residues long. Germline assignment: CDR1 SQVTM and CDR2 ANQGSEA. Written as DNA, the CDR3 is TGCAGCGCAGCGACAGGGCTAAACACTGAAGCTTTCTTT. It codes for CSAATGLNTEAFF.

The V gene is TRBV5-4, the J gene TRBJ2-2; 9 positions match TRBD2. The CDR3 runs to 17 residues. Trimming took 5 bases from V and 1 from J; bases not matched to a gene: 9. Germline values: CDR1 SGHNT, CDR2 YYREEE (reference sequence). The CDR3, as DNA: TGTGCCAGCAGTCGTTTAAATAGCGGGGGGAACACCGGGGAGCTGTTTTTT. It translates to CASSRLNSGGNTGELFF.

This chain links TRBV23-1 with TRBJ2-5, with TRBD1 identical over 9 bases. TRBV23-1 is an ORF; its function is uncertain. Trimming took 1 base from V and 5 from J; bases not matched to a gene: 5. The CDR3 length is 15 residues. CDR3 DNA: TGCGCCAGCAGTCAATTCGGGACAGGGTATGAGACCCAGTACTTC. Its translation: CASSQFGTGYETQYF.

The chain uses TRBV7-2 and TRBJ2-5; 7 bases are a match to TRBD2. The J segment lost 4 bases and the V segment lost 4 bases, leaving 6 bases of the junction unmatched. The CDR3 contains 14 residues. Germline V gene sequence: CDR1 SGHTA, CDR2 FQGNSA. The CDR3 loop is CASSWEGLGETQYF. The CDR3, as DNA: TGTGCCAGCAGCTGGGAGGGGCTGGGAGAGACCCAGTACTTC.

The gene calls are TRBV5-6 and TRBJ2-1; 15 bases match TRBD2. V shed 4 bases, J shed 7 bases, and the junction held 6 bases outside the gene matches. The CDR3 is 16 residues long. Germline V gene lookup returns CDR1 SGHDT and CDR2 YYEEEE. As DNA, the CDR3 is TGTGCCAGCAGCGTCAGGACTAGCGGGGGGGCAAATGAGCAGTTCTTC. It yields the protein CASSVRTSGGANEQFF.

This clone appeared a few times. This rearrangement joins TRBV4-1 to TRBJ1-2; 8 bases are a match to TRBD1. The CDR3 covers 14 residues. V shed 3 bases and J 6 bases; nucleotides not matched to a gene: 6. Germline V gene lookup returns CDR1 MGHRA and CDR2 YSYEKL. The CDR3 sequence: CASSHPGQVHGYTF. The CDR3 DNA is TGCGCCAGCAGCCACCCGGGACAGGTCCATGGCTACACCTTC.

The chain carries TRBV28 and TRBJ1-5, with TRBD1 identical over 8 bases. The CDR3 is 16 amino acids. CDR1 is MDHEN and CDR2 is SYDVKM in the germline V gene. V trimming: 5 bases; J trimming: 0 bases; junction bases outside the gene matches: 6. This chain's CDR3 is CASSNRDRYSNQPQHF. In nucleotides, the CDR3 is TGTGCCAGCAGTAACCGGGACAGGTATAGCAATCAGCCCCAGCATTTT.

Only a few counts were recorded for this clone. The rearrangement links TRBV4-1 to TRBJ1-5, with no clear D. This CDR3 comprises 17 residues. V lost 1 base, J lost 2 bases, and 15 bases lay in between. Germline V CDR1 and CDR2: MGHRA, YSYEKL. The CDR3 here is CASSQVGGRSRNQPQHF. CDR3 sequence (DNA): TGCGCCAGCAGCCAAGTAGGAGGTCGCAGCCGCAATCAGCCCCAGCATTTT.

The chain has TRBV7-3 and TRBJ2-3; TRBD2 is a possible D gene (6 bases). The V gene's germline CDR1 is SGHTA and CDR2 FQGTGA. The CDR3 extends over 15 amino acids. The germline V and J ends were trimmed by 5 bases and 3 bases, with 15 bases remaining between them. CDR3 sequence reads: CASSPYGGLTDTQYF. The CDR3 DNA is TGTGCCAGCAGCCCCTATGGGGGGTTGACAGATACGCAGTATTTT.